These T cell receptor beta chains were read from a single sample in a study of tumor-infiltrating lymphocytes in localized non-small cell lung cancer. Produced via immunoSEQ multiplex PCR; TCRdb's table is partial and in-frame only. The repertoire consists of fewer than 7,500 clones, with approximately 60% occurring once and the leading ten covering approximately 13%. Material for sequencing was lung tumor tissue. The source of these receptors is a human donor with non-small cell lung cancer. Each CDR3 is given with its conserved first and last residue. D genes are given only for firm matches. Rows give clone size only sometimes, using once, few, many, or a class for an expanded clone.

D: TRBD1; J: TRBJ1-3; size: -; V: TRBV15; DNA: TGTGCCACCAGCAGAGATCGAGGGGGCATCCCTGGAAACACCATATATTTT; CDR3: CATSRDRGGIPGNTIYF
D: TRBD2; J: TRBJ2-4; size: few; V: TRBV19; DNA: TGTGCCAGTAGTTATAGTGGGACTAGCGGGGGGTTTAGGATAGCCAAAAACATTCAGTACTTC; CDR3: CASSYSGTSGGFRIAKNIQYF
D: -; J: TRBJ1-1; size: -; V: TRBV6-5; DNA: TGTGCCAGCAGTTACTCGAGCCGGAACACTGAAGCTTTCTTT; CDR3: CASSYSSRNTEAFF
D: TRBD1; J: TRBJ1-2; size: -; V: TRBV19; DNA: TGTGCCAGTAGCCCGGGGACAGGGGTTATTAACTATGGCTACACCTTC; CDR3: CASSPGTGVINYGYTF
D: -; J: TRBJ2-7; size: medium-sized; V: TRBV10-1; DNA: TGCGCCAGCAGTGAGGCGGGTGATCTTAGCTCCTACGAGCAGTACTTC; CDR3: CASSEAGDLSSYEQYF
D: -; J: TRBJ2-5; size: -; V: TRBV6-6; DNA: TGTGCCAGCACCCACAGCCAAGAGACCCAGTACTTC; CDR3: CASTHSQETQYF
D: -; J: TRBJ2-7; size: -; V: TRBV4-3; DNA: TGCGCCAGCAGCCAAGATCGGGGTTTATCCTACGAGCAGTACTTC; CDR3: CASSQDRGLSYEQYF
D: -; J: TRBJ2-1; size: once; V: TRBV7-2; DNA: TGTGCCAGCAGCTTAGTACCATGGGGTGACAATGAGCAGTTCTTC; CDR3: CASSLVPWGDNEQFF
D: TRBD2; J: TRBJ2-1; size: -; V: TRBV5-6; DNA: TGTGCCAGCAGCTTGGACGGCAAAGGAGCGGGGAAGCAGTTCTTC; CDR3: CASSLDGKGAGKQFF
D: -; J: TRBJ2-1; size: -; V: TRBV21-1; DNA: TGTGCCAGCAGCATCCACACGACCGCCACAGCGATCAATGAGCAGTTCTTC; CDR3: CASSIHTTATAINEQFF
D: -; J: TRBJ2-7; size: once; V: TRBV29-1; DNA: TGCAGCGTTCAATTAGGGGGAGGAGGACCCCTCTTC; CDR3: CSVQLGGGGPLF
D: TRBD2; J: TRBJ2-1; size: -; V: TRBV7-2; DNA: TGTGCCAGCAGCCAGCTCCTCGGGGGATCGGGGGGGGCAGGGAATGAGCAGTTCTTC; CDR3: CASSQLLGGSGGAGNEQFF
D: -; J: TRBJ1-1; size: -; V: TRBV2; DNA: TGTGCCAACAGTACAGGGTTCTCATCTGAAGCTTTCTTT; CDR3: CANSTGFSSEAFF
D: -; J: TRBJ2-1; size: -; V: TRBV6-6; DNA: TGTGCCAGCAGTTTTGGACCTCTCAATGAGCAGTTCTTC; CDR3: CASSFGPLNEQFF
D: -; J: TRBJ1-5; size: -; V: TRBV7-8; DNA: TGTGCCAGCAGCTTAGGGGACGGTAATCAGCCCCAGCATTTT; CDR3: CASSLGDGNQPQHF
D: -; J: TRBJ2-7; size: -; V: TRBV6-6; DNA: TGTGCCAGCAGCCTCACGGGTGACGAGCAGTACTTC; CDR3: CASSLTGDEQYF
D: -; J: TRBJ2-7; size: -; V: TRBV9; DNA: TGTGCCAGCAGCGTAGACGACCGCCCCTCCTACGAGCAGTACTTC; CDR3: CASSVDDRPSYEQYF
D: TRBD1; J: TRBJ2-7; size: few; V: TRBV6-6; DNA: TGTGCCAGCAGCCAGGGGACAGCCGAGCAGTACTTC; CDR3: CASSQGTAEQYF
D: -; J: TRBJ1-5; size: -; V: TRBV28; DNA: TGTGCCAGCAGTTCCCAAGAAATGGGGAATCAGCCCCAGCATTTT; CDR3: CASSSQEMGNQPQHF
D: -; J: TRBJ2-7; size: -; V: TRBV9; DNA: TGTGCCAGCAGCCCCTGGGGCAGGGGAGGGTACGAGCAGTACTTC; CDR3: CASSPWGRGGYEQYF
D: TRBD2; J: TRBJ2-1; size: -; V: TRBV27; DNA: TGTGCCAGCAGTTTATCGTACCGCGGGGGGGCCGAGGGTGAGCAGTTCTTC; CDR3: CASSLSYRGGAEGEQFF
D: -; J: TRBJ1-2; size: -; V: TRBV18; DNA: TGTGCCAGCTCGCCACCAGGACGGGGCCCGGCGTTATATGGCTACACCTTC; CDR3: CASSPPGRGPALYGYTF
D: -; J: TRBJ1-5; size: medium-sized; V: TRBV5-8; DNA: TGTGCCAGCAGCTTATCGGGAGGCTGGAATCAGCCCCAGCATTTT; CDR3: CASSLSGGWNQPQHF
D: TRBD2; J: TRBJ2-5; size: few; V: TRBV6-1; DNA: TGTGCCAGCAGGTTTAGCGGGTCCCAAGAGACCCAGTACTTC; CDR3: CASRFSGSQETQYF
D: TRBD2; J: TRBJ2-7; size: -; V: TRBV28; DNA: TGTGCCAGCAGTTTTATTCCTAGCGGTAACTCCTACGAGCAGTACTTC; CDR3: CASSFIPSGNSYEQYF
D: TRBD1; J: TRBJ2-2; size: -; V: TRBV5-8; DNA: TGTGCCAGCAGATTTGATAGGACAGGGAGGAATACCGGGGAGCTGTTTTTT; CDR3: CASRFDRTGRNTGELFF
D: -; J: TRBJ1-4; size: -; V: TRBV19; DNA: TGTGCCAGTAGCCCAGGAAGGGCAGAAAGGGGGAATGAAAAACTGTTTTTT; CDR3: CASSPGRAERGNEKLFF
D: -; J: TRBJ1-1; size: -; V: TRBV5-6; DNA: TGTGCCAGCAGCTTTATGCACCCGGCCCCTTTGAACACTGAAGCTTTCTTT; CDR3: CASSFMHPAPLNTEAFF
D: TRBD2; J: TRBJ2-1; size: once; V: TRBV5-6; DNA: TGTGCCAGCAGCTTGGGACTAGCGATGGCGTACAATGAGCAGTTCTTC; CDR3: CASSLGLAMAYNEQFF
D: -; J: TRBJ1-5; size: few; V: TRBV5-8; DNA: TGTGCCAGCAGCTTGGATGGGGCGAGCAATCAGCCCCAGCATTTT; CDR3: CASSLDGASNQPQHF
D: -; J: TRBJ2-3; size: -; V: TRBV9; DNA: TGTGCCAGCAGCGTAGCCGCAGGGTTTTTCGATACGCAGTATTTT; CDR3: CASSVAAGFFDTQYF
D: -; J: TRBJ1-3; size: -; V: TRBV30; DNA: TGTGCCTGGAGTTCAAAAAGGGGAGCTGGAAACACCATATATTTT; CDR3: CAWSSKRGAGNTIYF
D: -; J: TRBJ1-2; size: few; V: TRBV19; DNA: TGTGCCAGTAGTCCCCGCAGCTATGGCTACACCTTC; CDR3: CASSPRSYGYTF
D: -; J: TRBJ2-3; size: -; V: TRBV6-5; DNA: TGTGCCAGCAGTTTTAGCCTTGGACCCACAGATACGCAGTATTTT; CDR3: CASSFSLGPTDTQYF
D: -; J: TRBJ2-7; size: few; V: TRBV7-9; DNA: TGTGCCAGCAGCTTAATCGGAGCCAGGGGCCTGGGTGAGCAGTACTTC; CDR3: CASSLIGARGLGEQYF
D: TRBD2; J: TRBJ2-5; size: few; V: TRBV5-8; DNA: TGTGCCGGATCCTTGGGGGGGGTTGGTGAGACCCAGTACTTC; CDR3: CAGSLGGVGETQYF
D: TRBD1; J: TRBJ2-6; size: -; V: TRBV5-4; DNA: TGTGCCAGCAGCCTCGACAGGGGGGCTGGGGCCAACGTCCTGACTTTC; CDR3: CASSLDRGAGANVLTF
D: TRBD1; J: TRBJ1-2; size: -; V: TRBV5-5; DNA: TGTGCCAGCAGCTTCGGATACAGGGGCTATGGCTACACCTTC; CDR3: CASSFGYRGYGYTF
D: TRBD1; J: TRBJ1-2; size: few; V: TRBV6-6; DNA: TGTGCCAGCAGTCCCAGCAGGGGGGCTGGCTACACCTTC; CDR3: CASSPSRGAGYTF